The 9 T cell receptor beta chains presented below share a single source sample, sequenced in a study of Ad26.COV2.S vaccination and SARS-CoV-2 variants. Treatment noted: over 15 received Ad26.COV2.S at low or high dose, single or two shots; about 5 received placebo; per-sample allocation not given. Day 63 following the first vaccine or placebo injection was when the samples were taken. Produced via immunoSEQ multiplex PCR; TCRdb's table is partial and in-frame only. The table lists a few hundred thousand clones, around 90% of them singletons, with roughly 3.1% in the top ten. This sample comprised peripheral blood, obtained in a trial of Ad26.COV2.S vaccine versus placebo. These receptors were collected from a person between 18 and 59 years old who received the Ad26.COV2.S COVID-19 vaccine or a placebo.

This rearrangement joins TRBV29-1 to TRBJ2-3, with 8 nucleotides matching TRBD2. Trimming at V came to 8 bases and at J to 3 bases, leaving 13 bases not matched to a gene. In germline, CDR1 is SQVTM, CDR2 ANQGSEA. This CDR3 has 15 residues. Here the CDR3 DNA reads TGCAGCTCTTCTGTGGCGGGGGGCCGGACAGATACGCAGTATTTT. This encodes CSSSVAGGRTDTQYF.

This clone has only one observation. V usage is TRBV9 and J usage is TRBJ2-3; TRBD2 matches at 8 bases. CDR1 is SGDLS, CDR2 YYNGEE, per germline. Trimming cost V 4 bases and J 4 bases; bases outside gene matches: 11. The CDR3 extends over 16 amino acids. The CDR3 protein is CASSPPWAGGPDTQYF. The CDR3 DNA sequence: TGTGCCAGCAGCCCCCCATGGGCGGGGGGCCCAGATACGCAGTATTTT.

The genes are TRBV6-2 or TRBV6-3 and TRBJ2-7; the D gene is possibly TRBD1 (6 bases). From germline, CDR1 is MNHEY and CDR2 SVGEGT. This CDR3 comprises 15 residues. Trimming shortened V by 7 bases and J by 1 base, and 17 bases separated the two germline ends. Written as DNA, the CDR3 is TGTGCCAGCACCCCGGACAGCGCCGATTCCTACGAGCAGTACTTC. Its translation is CASTPDSADSYEQYF.

The chain links TRBV19 to TRBJ1-2, with TRBD1 identical over 7 bases. In germline, CDR1 is LNHDA, CDR2 SQIVND (reference sequence). Unmatched junction bases numbered 6, after V lost 6 bases and J lost 2 bases. CDR3 length: 14 residues. The CDR3 reads CASSFPGQNYGYTF. CDR3 coding DNA: TGTGCCAGTAGCTTCCCGGGACAGAACTATGGCTACACCTTC.

This sequence joins TRBV4-3 and TRBJ2-7, with D perhaps matching TRBD1 (5 bases). Trimming removed 0 bases from V and 2 bases from J, with 11 bases in between. The length of the CDR3 is 15 residues. Per the germline V gene, CDR1 is LGHNA and CDR2 is YSLEER. CDR3 DNA sequence: TGCGCCAGCAGCCAAGATGGGGCAGGGCCCTACGAGCAGTACTTC. It specifies CASSQDGAGPYEQYF.

In the case of this clone: Other nucleotide sequences from this sample produce the same CDR3. The chain links TRBV5-1 to TRBJ1-3; maybe TRBD1 (5 bases). The ends were cut back, 0 bases at V and 0 bases at J, with 7 bases in the middle. CDR3 size: 15 residues. From germline, CDR1 is SGHRS and CDR2 YFSETQ. Here the CDR3 reads CASSLAGTSGNTIYF. CDR3 sequence (DNA): TGCGCCAGCAGCTTGGCAGGGACCTCTGGAAACACCATATATTTT. Using reference TRBV5-1 and TRBJ1-3 for the parts outside the CDR3, the full variable domain is KAGVTQTPRYLIKTRGQQVTLSCSPISGHRSVSWYQQTPGQGLQFLFEYFSETQRNKGNFPGRFSGRQFSNSRSEMNVSTLELGDSALYLCASSLAGTSGNTIYFGEGSWLTVV.

CDR3 nucleotide sequence: TGTGCCAGCAGGACGGGGCCGTCAAACCCCGGTTCACCCCTCCACTTT. The encoded protein is CASRTGPSNPGSPLHF. The V gene is TRBV7-6, the J gene TRBJ1-6, with D possibly TRBD1 on 5 matching bases. CDR1 and CDR2 from the germline V gene are SGHVS and FNYEAQ. The CDR3 sequence is 16 residues long. V was clipped by 6 bases and J by 9 bases, with 21 bases between them.

The chain is built from TRBV5-6 and TRBJ2-5; D not resolved. V lost 5 bases and J lost 2, with 16 bases in between. Germline-derived CDR1 and CDR2 are SGHDT and YYEEEE. CDR3 length: 15 amino acids. As DNA, the CDR3 is TGTGCCAGCAGACCGTCCTTAGGGCGGCAAGAGACCCAGTACTTC. Translating it yields CASRPSLGRQETQYF.

Comment on this clone: The germline gene is not matched at one end of the junction; a read error may be the cause. The rearrangement joins TRBV5-8 to TRBJ2-2, with D possibly TRBD2 on 5 matching bases. There are 17 residues in the CDR3. CDR1 is SGHTS, CDR2 YDEGEE, per germline. The CDR3 sequence: CASSLIDFVLRHRGAVF. Written as DNA, the CDR3 is TGTGCCAGCAGCTTAATCGACTTTGTCCTCCGACACCGGGGAGCTGTTTTT. Supplemented by reference TRBV5-8 and TRBJ2-2, the full variable domain reads EAGVTQSPTHLIKTRGQQATLRCSPISGHTSVYWYQQALGLGLQFLLWYDEGEERNRGNFPPRFSGRQFPNYSSELNVNALELEDSALYLCASSLIDFVLRHRGAVFGEGSRLTVL.